This T cell receptor (beta chain) was sequenced in a study of beta chain features in type 1 diabetes. General study results and limits: In type 1 diabetes patients, VDJ junctions had fewer insertions; deletions at these junctions were more frequent. Naive, central memory and Treg TCRB repertoires seemed to resemble each other more closely in patients than they did in healthy donors. Type 1 diabetes patients had moderately but significantly shorter TCRB CDR3s in all four CD4+ subsets.

The germline V gene encodes CDR1 KGHSH and CDR2 LQKENI. Trimming took 0 bases from V and 2 from J, leaving 11 bases between them. The CDR3 contains 15 residues. Expressed TCRB transcripts were sequenced, since all the RNA that had been isolated was reverse transcribed. The assay was immunoSEQ multiplex PCR, and TCRdb's table has in-frame clones only and misses some. Of 120,000 or so clones listed, roughly 17% are singletons. Many counts were recorded for this clone. The antigen is not known. Heparinised blood was drawn once per donor, averaging about 0.11 L. Sorted CD4+ subsets: naive, central memory, regulatory, stem cell-like memory (CD45RO/CCR7/CD25/CD127/CD95/CD27 panel).

The clonotype comes from a man between 18 and 35 years old with type 1 diabetes. This chain connects TRBV18 to TRBJ2-7, with TRBD1 as a possible D gene (6 bases). Sequenced material: central memory CD4+ T cells from blood. The CDR3 DNA reads TGTGCCAGCTCACCACCGGCAGGGGCGGCCTACGAGCAGTACTTC. The encoded protein is CASSPPAGAAYEQYF.